Below, one T cell receptor (beta chain) is given with its context. Its antigen is currently unknown. The data are from a study of blood T cells in healthy people across ages. Study observations and caveats: When set beside aged donors, long-lived donors presented more naive CD4+ cells and higher diversity.

V was trimmed by 4 bases and J by 0 bases, leaving 9 bases between them. CDR1 and CDR2 (germline): DFQATT, SNEGSKA (reference sequence). The CDR3 sequence is 14 residues long. Primers used in a second PCR of roughly 6 to 11 cycles were a sample-barcoded 5' primer and a J-beta primer mix. MiXCR, run by TCRdb on the 5' RACE reads, gives a single entry per CDR3 protein. The sample includes a few hundred thousand distinct CDR3 sequences, approximately 52% of them seen just once. Each of the donors had 9 to 10 milliliters of peripheral blood drawn into EDTA-treated Vacutainer tubes. The sequenced sample was blood. The source of this sequence is a man aged 55-75 years in good health. This chain joins TRBV20-1 and TRBJ1-4, with unresolved D. The CDR3 reads CSANNPATNEKLFF. Written as DNA, the CDR3 is TGCAGTGCTAATAATCCCGCAACTAATGAAAAACTGTTTTTT.